A single sample is the source of the 30 T cell receptor beta chains below, sequenced in a study of cytotoxic CD8 clonotypes in ibrutinib-treated CLL. TCRdb keeps only in-frame clones here, not all; method: immunoSEQ multiplex PCR. The repertoire includes 250,000 to 350,000 clones, 60% to 80% of them detected once, and around 6% sits in the top ten. The sample in question was PBMCs, obtained at disease progression, from a patient treated with ibrutinib. The source is a human donor with chronic lymphocytic leukemia.

V and J are TRBV11-1 and TRBJ2-3; no clear D. Per the germline V gene, CDR1 is SGHAT and CDR2 is FQDESV (reference sequence). This CDR3 spans 14 amino acids. V was shortened by 5 bases and J by 0 bases, with 9 bases between the two germline ends. CDR3 loop: CASSQTSSTDTQYF. The DNA for the CDR3 is TGTGCCAGCAGCCAGACCAGTAGCACAGATACGCAGTATTTT.

The chain couples TRBV11-2 to TRBJ2-1; D uncertain. The CDR3 totals 17 residues. Germline-derived CDR1 and CDR2 are SGHAT and FQNNGV. V dropped 3 bases and J dropped 0 bases, with 15 bases sitting between them. The DNA of the CDR3 is TGTGCCAGCAGCTTTCGGTCAGCTATATTCTCCTACAATGAGCAGTTCTTC. It encodes CASSFRSAIFSYNEQFF.

Written as DNA, the CDR3 is TGCGCCAGCAGCCGAGATCTTGGCGAGCAGTACTTC. Translating it yields CASSRDLGEQYF. The chain is built from TRBV5-1 and TRBJ2-7, with no clear D. CDR3 length equals 12 residues. Per germline, CDR1 SGHRS and CDR2 YFSETQ. Trimming removed 4 bases at V and 6 bases at J, with 11 bases between.

The chain couples TRBV4-1 to TRBJ1-2, with D uncertain. Germline assignment: CDR1 MGHRA and CDR2 YSYEKL. V was cut by 1 base and J by 4 bases, with 16 bases left in between. This CDR3 spans 16 amino acids. The CDR3 nucleotides read TGCGCCAGCAGCCAAGTCGGAAGGCTACAGCTCTATGGCTACACCTTC. It encodes CASSQVGRLQLYGYTF.

This chain connects TRBV9 to TRBJ2-1; 7 bases map to TRBD2. Trimming at V came to 3 bases and at J to 6 bases, leaving 12 bases not matched to a gene. Germline CDR1 reads SGDLS; CDR2 reads YYNGEE. This CDR3 has 16 residues. The CDR3 loop reads CASSARDYQIINEQFF. The CDR3 region has the DNA TGTGCCAGCAGCGCCCGGGACTACCAGATAATCAATGAGCAGTTCTTC.

The chain combines TRBV29-1 with TRBJ2-1; a weak D match, TRBD1 (5 bases). V dropped 7 bases and J dropped 0 bases, with 10 bases sitting between them. The CDR3 runs 13 residues. Germline CDR1 reads SQVTM; CDR2 reads ANQGSEA. CDR3 amino acids: CSARQSSYNEQFF. CDR3 bases: TGCAGCGCGCGACAGTCCTCCTACAATGAGCAGTTCTTC.

The chain is built from TRBV9 and TRBJ2-5; 8 positions agree with TRBD2. The CDR3 extends over 15 amino acids. Germline V lookup: CDR1 SGDLS, CDR2 YYNGEE. V shed 4 bases, J shed 5 bases, and the junction held 10 bases outside the gene matches. The CDR3 loop reads CASSPSGSVGETQYF. CDR3 bases: TGTGCCAGCAGCCCAAGCGGGAGTGTTGGGGAGACCCAGTACTTC.

The gene calls are TRBV29-1 and TRBJ1-1; perhaps TRBD1 as D (5 bases). The CDR3 extends over 15 amino acids. Looked up from germline, CDR1 is SQVTM and CDR2 is ANQGSEA. Trimming stripped 3 bases from V and 2 bases from J, with 16 bases between. The CDR3 region has the DNA TGCAGCGTTGAGAAAGTGGGGACGGACAACACTGAAGCTTTCTTT. Encoded protein: CSVEKVGTDNTEAFF.

The V and J genes are TRBV18 and TRBJ2-7; D uncertain. The CDR3 totals 13 residues. Germline V gives CDR1 KGHSH, CDR2 LQKENI. With 8 bases removed from V and 8 bases from J, the gap between germline ends came to 19 bases. The CDR3 nucleotides read TGTGCCAGCCGGCCATCAGTGGAAGTCAAGCAGTACTTC. Amino acids: CASRPSVEVKQYF. Full variable domain (outside the CDR3, taken from reference TRBV18 and TRBJ2-7): NAGVMQNPRHLVRRRGQEARLRCSPMKGHSHVYWYRQLPEEGLKFMVYLQKENIIDESGMPKERFSAEFPKEGPSILRIQQVVRGDSAAYFCASRPSVEVKQYFGPGTRLTVT.

The chain employs TRBV9 and TRBJ2-3, with D possibly TRBD1 on 7 matching bases. In germline, CDR1 is SGDLS, CDR2 YYNGEE. The CDR3 has 16 residues. V dropped 3 bases and J dropped 4 bases, with 18 bases sitting between them. CDR3 in DNA: TGTGCCAGCAGCGCGGGGGCAGGGGGTGTCGCAGATACGCAGTATTTT. It is translated as CASSAGAGGVADTQYF.

The chain combines TRBV9 with TRBJ2-1; D is possibly TRBD1 (5 bases). V shed 3 bases and J shed 6 bases, with 16 bases lying between them. The CDR3 totals 15 residues. The germline V gene has CDR1 SGDLS and CDR2 YYNGEE. The CDR3 sequence: CASSASSDIANEQFF. The CDR3 DNA is TGTGCCAGCAGCGCCAGTTCGGACATTGCCAATGAGCAGTTCTTC.

This clone was picked up a small number of times. The chain uses TRBV6-6 and TRBJ1-5, with a tentative D call TRBD1 (6 bases). This CDR3 region has 15 residues. In germline, CDR1 is MNHNY, CDR2 SVGAGI (reference sequence). Trimming cost V 6 bases and J 3 bases, with 15 bases left between them. CDR3 in DNA: TGTGCCAGCAGCCAAGTCGGGGGCGACAATCAGCCCCAGCATTTT. Protein product: CASSQVGGDNQPQHF.

The CDR3 DNA reads TGTGCCAGCAGTGAAGAGGTGGGATTCACCTACAATGAGCAGTTCTTC. Its protein is CASSEEVGFTYNEQFF. The chain uses TRBV2 and TRBJ2-1; D not resolved. The germline gives CDR1 SNHLY, CDR2 FYNNEI. This CDR3 is 16 amino acids long. V lost 1 base to trimming and J lost 2 bases, with 12 bases between them.

This rearrangement joins TRBV29-1 to TRBJ1-1, with no clear D. Germline V CDR1 and CDR2: SQVTM, ANQGSEA. The CDR3 contains 14 residues. V gave up 6 bases and J gave up 1 base, with 15 bases separating them. CDR3 amino acids: CSVLVEQTNTEAFF. CDR3 DNA: TGCAGCGTACTGGTCGAACAGACGAACACTGAAGCTTTCTTT.

The V gene is TRBV5-1, the J gene TRBJ2-1; TRBD2 aligns across 11 bases. Germline trimming cut 0 bases from V and 6 bases from J; bases unmatched to any gene: 8. Germline lookup yields CDR1 SGHRS and CDR2 YFSETQ. The CDR3 consists of 17 residues. The CDR3 sequence is CASSLGASGRNRNEQFF. The DNA for the CDR3 is TGCGCCAGCAGCTTGGGCGCTAGCGGGAGGAATCGCAATGAGCAGTTCTTC.

The chain couples TRBV4-1 to TRBJ2-1; D gene ambiguous. Trimming pared 1 base from V and 8 bases from J, leaving 9 bases between. Germline-derived CDR1 and CDR2 are MGHRA and YSYEKL. The CDR3 has 13 amino acids. The CDR3 spells CASSQVVGDEQFF. CDR3 in DNA: TGCGCCAGCAGCCAAGTTGTAGGCGATGAGCAGTTCTTC.

The V call is TRBV2, the J call TRBJ2-7; possibly TRBD2 for D (6 bases). This CDR3 has 13 residues. From germline, CDR1 is SNHLY and CDR2 FYNNEI. Trimming stripped 6 bases from V and 5 bases from J, with 14 bases between. The CDR3 sequence is CASRSRLVNEQYF. The CDR3, as DNA: TGTGCCAGCAGAAGCCGACTAGTCAACGAGCAGTACTTC.

The rearrangement joins TRBV10-3 to TRBJ1-1; weak D call: TRBD1 (6 bases). The V and J ends lost 2 bases and 4 bases respectively, with 17 bases between them. Germline loops: CDR1 ENHRY, CDR2 SYGVKD. The CDR3 contains 16 residues. In DNA, the CDR3 is TGTGCCATCAGTGAGACTTACACCGGGGGCCTCACTGAAGCTTTCTTT. It yields the protein CAISETYTGGLTEAFF.

The V and J genes are TRBV18 and TRBJ2-7; D is ambiguous. Between the trimmed V and J ends, which lost 6 bases and 4 bases, there was a span of 16 bases. Germline V gene lookup returns CDR1 KGHSH and CDR2 LQKENI. CDR3 length: 14 residues. The CDR3 protein is CASSLGPTTYEQYF. Here the CDR3 DNA reads TGTGCCAGCTCCCTCGGGCCTACCACGTACGAGCAGTACTTC.

The chain uses TRBV6-5 and TRBJ1-2; 8 bases match TRBD1. Looked up from germline, CDR1 is MNHEY and CDR2 is SVGAGI. V lost 0 bases to trimming and J lost 8 bases; unmatched junction nucleotides: 8. The CDR3 runs to 15 residues. Written as DNA, the CDR3 is TGTGCCAGCAGTTACTCAGTTCAGGGGGCGCGAGGCTACACCTTC. Its translation is CASSYSVQGARGYTF.

This rearrangement joins TRBV9 to TRBJ2-7, with TRBD1 matching over 7 bases. V shed 4 bases, J shed 2 bases, and the junction held 6 bases outside the gene matches. CDR3 length: 14 amino acids. Germline V gene data show CDR1 as SGDLS and CDR2 as YYNGEE. The DNA for the CDR3 is TGTGCCAGCAGCTTCGGGACAGCGGCCTACGAGCAGTACTTC. Its protein is CASSFGTAAYEQYF.

This clone has only one observation. The V call is TRBV7-6, the J call TRBJ1-2, with 9 nucleotides matching TRBD1. V shed 5 bases, J shed 4 bases, and the junction held 8 bases outside the gene matches. The CDR3 runs 15 residues. Germline V lookup: CDR1 SGHVS, CDR2 FNYEAQ. The CDR3, as DNA: TGTGCCAGCAGCCCCGGGACAGGGAAGGGCTATGGCTACACCTTC. Encoded protein: CASSPGTGKGYGYTF.

This clone has a handful of counts. This chain links TRBV9 with TRBJ2-2; no clear D gene. The germline V gene encodes CDR1 SGDLS and CDR2 YYNGEE. The CDR3 has 16 residues. Trimming removed 0 bases at V and 4 bases at J, with 13 bases between. The chain's CDR3 is CASSVGIVLGTGELFF. In DNA, the CDR3 is TGTGCCAGCAGCGTAGGTATAGTGCTCGGCACCGGGGAGCTGTTTTTT.

The chain couples TRBV10-3 to TRBJ2-1, with D unresolved. The V end was cut by 10 bases, the J end by 8 bases, with 21 bases between. Germline V gene sequence: CDR1 ENHRY, CDR2 SYGVKD. This CDR3 contains 14 residues. DNA of the CDR3: TGTGCCACTCGGCGCAGTTTCCCCGGCGATGAGCAGTTCTTC. Translating gives CATRRSFPGDEQFF.

This clone occurred a few times. The V gene is TRBV20-1, the J gene TRBJ2-7, with unresolved D. CDR3 length equals 11 residues. Trimming pared 3 bases from V and 5 bases from J, leaving 8 bases between. CDR1 is DFQATT and CDR2 is SNEGSKA in the germline V gene (reference sequence). The CDR3: CSASGSHEQYF. CDR3 DNA sequence: TGCAGTGCTAGCGGGTCTCACGAGCAGTACTTC.

V gene TRBV7-8 combines with J gene TRBJ2-1; no reliable D call. The V end was cut by 3 bases, the J end by 0 bases, with 15 bases between. CDR1 and CDR2 (germline): SGHVS, FQNEAQ. The CDR3 has 17 amino acids. Here the CDR3 DNA reads TGTGCCAGCAGCTTGATAGGGTCTTACAGCTCCTACAATGAGCAGTTCTTC. Translation: CASSLIGSYSSYNEQFF.

This clone occurred a few times. The V gene is TRBV7-8, the J gene TRBJ2-7; D not resolved. The CDR3 has 13 residues. The germline V and J ends were trimmed by 1 base and 4 bases, with 8 bases remaining between them. CDR1 and CDR2 from the germline V gene are SGHVS and FQNEAQ. CDR3 sequence: CASSLEYGYEQYF. The DNA of the CDR3 is TGTGCCAGCAGCTTAGAATACGGATACGAGCAGTACTTC.

CDR3 in amino acids: CASSALAAGGTDTQYF. DNA for the CDR3: TGTGCCAGTAGTGCCCTGGCAGCGGGGGGCACAGATACGCAGTATTTT. This chain uses TRBV19 with TRBJ2-3, with 8 bases identical to TRBD2. The junction had 8 bases not matched to a gene; V was cut back by 5 bases and J by 1 base. Germline CDR1 is LNHDA and CDR2 is SQIVND (reference sequence). This CDR3 is built from 16 residues.

The chain links TRBV19 to TRBJ2-2; 8 bases agree with TRBD1. Germline V gene lookup returns CDR1 LNHDA and CDR2 SQIVND (reference sequence). The junction had 9 bases not matched to a gene; V was cut back by 5 bases and J by 1 base. The CDR3 extends over 17 amino acids. The CDR3 DNA reads as TGTGCCAGTAGTCTATATGGACAGGGTGGGAACACCGGGGAGCTGTTTTTT. It specifies CASSLYGQGGNTGELFF.

This clone was found once. V gene TRBV2 combines with J gene TRBJ1-2; 7 nucleotides line up with TRBD1. Germline trimming cut 6 bases from V and 8 bases from J; bases unmatched to any gene: 6. This CDR3 region has 12 residues. Per the germline V gene, CDR1 is SNHLY and CDR2 is FYNNEI. The CDR3 nucleotides are TGTGCCAGCAGACCACAGGGGCCAGGCTACACCTTC. It translates to CASRPQGPGYTF.